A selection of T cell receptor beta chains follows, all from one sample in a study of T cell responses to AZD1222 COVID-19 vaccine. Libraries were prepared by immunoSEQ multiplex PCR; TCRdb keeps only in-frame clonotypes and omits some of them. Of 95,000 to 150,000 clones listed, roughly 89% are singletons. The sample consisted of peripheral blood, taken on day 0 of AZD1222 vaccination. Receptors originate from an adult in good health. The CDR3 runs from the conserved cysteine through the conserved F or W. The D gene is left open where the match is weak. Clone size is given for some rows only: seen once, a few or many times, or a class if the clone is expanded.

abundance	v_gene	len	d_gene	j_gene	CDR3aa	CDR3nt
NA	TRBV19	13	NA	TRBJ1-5	CASSIGQNQPQHF	TGTGCCAGTAGTATTGGACAGAATCAGCCCCAGCATTTT
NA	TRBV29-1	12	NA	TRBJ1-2	CSVVAGDYGYTF	TGCAGCGTTGTGGCCGGCGACTATGGCTACACCTTC
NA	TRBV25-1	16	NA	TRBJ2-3	CASRPAGGRSTDTQYF	TGTGCCAGCAGGCCAGCTGGCGGTCGTAGCACAGATACGCAGTATTTT
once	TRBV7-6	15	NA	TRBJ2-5	CASSPVRGQKETQYF	TGTGCCAGCAGCCCCGTTCGGGGTCAGAAAGAGACCCAGTACTTC
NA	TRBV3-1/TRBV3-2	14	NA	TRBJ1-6	CASSQGQGISPLHF	TGTGCCAGCAGCCAAGGTCAGGGGATCTCACCCCTCCACTTT
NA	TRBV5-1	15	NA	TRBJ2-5	CASTFGGGREETQYF	TGCGCCAGCACCTTTGGGGGGGGCCGGGAGGAGACCCAGTACTTC
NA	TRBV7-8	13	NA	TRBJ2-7	CASSFRGTYEQYF	TGTGCCAGCAGCTTCCGGGGCACCTACGAGCAGTACTTC
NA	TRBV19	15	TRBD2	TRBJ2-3	CASSTGGTRTDTQYF	TGTGCCAGTAGCACGGGGGGGACTCGCACAGATACGCAGTATTTT
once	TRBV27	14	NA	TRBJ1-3	CASSPLGGGNTIYF	TGTGCCAGCAGTCCCCTCGGGGGCGGAAACACCATATATTTT
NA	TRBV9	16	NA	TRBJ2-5	CASSGGLALDQETQYF	TGTGCCAGCAGCGGGGGGCTAGCTCTGGACCAAGAGACCCAGTACTTC
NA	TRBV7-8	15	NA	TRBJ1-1	CASSLAPHLNTEAFF	TGTGCCAGCAGCTTAGCGCCACACCTGAACACTGAAGCTTTCTTT
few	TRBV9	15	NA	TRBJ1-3	CASSVKGTSGNTIYF	TGTGCCAGCAGCGTGAAGGGGACCTCTGGAAACACCATATATTTT
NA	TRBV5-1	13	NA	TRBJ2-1	CASTHGSYNEQFF	TGCGCCAGCACCCATGGATCCTACAATGAGCAGTTCTTC
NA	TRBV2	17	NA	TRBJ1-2	CASSEAQLLTGYYGYTF	TGTGCCAGCAGTGAAGCGCAACTTCTGACGGGATACTATGGCTACACCTTC
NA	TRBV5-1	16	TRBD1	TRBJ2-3	CASSWGRQGSADTQYF	TGCGCCAGCAGCTGGGGGAGACAGGGTTCAGCAGATACGCAGTATTTT
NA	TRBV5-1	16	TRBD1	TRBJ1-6	CASSLVGQGNNSPLHF	TGCGCCAGCAGCTTGGTGGGACAGGGGAATAATTCACCCCTCCACTTT
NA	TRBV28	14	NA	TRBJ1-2	CASRTPTPNYGYTF	TGTGCCAGCAGAACTCCGACGCCTAACTATGGCTACACCTTC
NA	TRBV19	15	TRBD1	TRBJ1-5	CASTPGQGVLQPQHF	TGTGCCAGTACACCGGGACAGGGGGTTCTACAGCCCCAGCATTTT
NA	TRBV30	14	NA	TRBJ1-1	CAWSRRSLGTEAFF	TGTGCCTGGAGCAGACGTTCCCTCGGGACTGAAGCTTTCTTT
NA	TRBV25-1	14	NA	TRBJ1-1	CASSGVGKDTEAFF	TGTGCCAGCAGTGGGGTAGGGAAGGACACTGAAGCTTTCTTT
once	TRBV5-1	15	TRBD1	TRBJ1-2	CASSLRGPANYGYTF	TGCGCCAGCAGCTTGAGGGGGCCGGCTAACTATGGCTACACCTTC
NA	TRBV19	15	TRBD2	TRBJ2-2	CASSIGSRGDGELFF	TGTGCCAGTAGTATTGGTTCTCGGGGGGACGGGGAGCTGTTTTTT
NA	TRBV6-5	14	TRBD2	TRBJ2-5	CASSYGGRWETQYF	TGTGCCAGCAGTTACGGCGGGAGGTGGGAGACCCAGTACTTC
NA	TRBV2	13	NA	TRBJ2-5	CASSGQVLETQYF	TGTGCCAGCAGTGGACAGGTTCTGGAGACCCAGTACTTC
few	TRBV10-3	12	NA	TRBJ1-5	CAISESNQPQHF	TGTGCCATCAGTGAATCCAATCAGCCCCAGCATTTT
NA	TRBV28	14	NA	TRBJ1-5	CASRPGEILQPQHF	TGTGCCAGCAGACCAGGGGAAATACTTCAGCCCCAGCATTTT
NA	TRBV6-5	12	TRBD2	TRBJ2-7	CASSYRREQQYF	TGTGCCAGCAGTTACCGGCGGGAGCAGCAGTACTTC
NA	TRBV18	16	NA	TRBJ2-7	CASSPKSGGVPYEQYF	TGTGCCAGCTCACCCAAGAGTGGGGGAGTCCCCTACGAGCAGTACTTC
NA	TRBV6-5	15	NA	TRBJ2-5	CASSYGGFAEETQYF	TGTGCCAGCAGTTATGGTGGTTTTGCAGAAGAGACCCAGTACTTC
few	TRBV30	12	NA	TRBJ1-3	CAWLTAGNTIYF	TGTGCCTGGTTGACAGCTGGAAACACCATATATTTT
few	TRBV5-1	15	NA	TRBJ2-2	CASNRRDYFTGELFF	TGCGCCAGCAACCGGAGGGATTACTTTACCGGGGAGCTGTTTTTT
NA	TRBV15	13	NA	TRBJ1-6	CATSRDGRTPLHF	TGTGCCACCAGCAGAGATGGGAGGACACCCCTCCACTTT
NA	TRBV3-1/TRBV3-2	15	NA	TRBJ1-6	CASSQGRRGNSPLHF	TGTGCCAGCAGCCAAGGGCGGCGGGGTAATTCACCCCTCCACTTT
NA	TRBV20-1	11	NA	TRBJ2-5	CSARPGETQYF	TGCAGTGCTAGACCGGGAGAGACCCAGTACTTC
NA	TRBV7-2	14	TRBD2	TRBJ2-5	CASSLDWGGETQYF	TGTGCCAGCAGCTTAGATTGGGGGGGAGAGACCCAGTACTTC
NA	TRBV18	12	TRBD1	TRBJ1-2	CASGTGNYGYTF	TGTGCCAGCGGGACAGGGAACTATGGCTACACCTTC
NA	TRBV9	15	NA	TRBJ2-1	CASSVGIGTYNEQFF	TGTGCCAGCAGCGTAGGTATCGGGACCTACAATGAGCAGTTCTTC
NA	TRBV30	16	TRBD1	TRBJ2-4	CAWTIPGGQGKNIQYF	TGTGCCTGGACTATCCCTGGGGGACAGGGCAAAAACATTCAGTACTTC
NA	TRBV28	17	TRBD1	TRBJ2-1	CASSLPPDRGIINEQFF	TGTGCCAGCAGTTTACCCCCCGACAGGGGGATCATCAATGAGCAGTTCTTC
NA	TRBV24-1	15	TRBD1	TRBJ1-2	CATSENGQGVYGYTF	TGTGCCACCAGTGAAAACGGACAGGGAGTCTATGGCTACACCTTC
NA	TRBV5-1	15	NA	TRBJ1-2	CASSLLGTANYGYTF	TGCGCCAGCAGCTTGTTGGGAACAGCTAACTATGGCTACACCTTC
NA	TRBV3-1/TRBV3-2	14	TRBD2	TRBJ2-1	CASSLGLVGGEQFF	TGTGCCAGCAGCCTGGGACTAGTTGGGGGTGAGCAGTTCTTC
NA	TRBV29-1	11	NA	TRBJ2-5	CSVARGETQYF	TGCAGCGTTGCGAGGGGAGAGACCCAGTACTTC
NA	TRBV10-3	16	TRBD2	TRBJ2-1	CAISVGGLAGYNEQFF	TGTGCCATCAGTGTGGGGGGACTAGCGGGTTACAATGAGCAGTTCTTC
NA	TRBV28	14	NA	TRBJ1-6	CASSLQEYNSPLHF	TGTGCCAGCAGTTTGCAGGAATATAATTCACCCCTCCACTTT
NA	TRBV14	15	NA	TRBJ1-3	CASSPPGSLGNTIYF	TGTGCCAGCAGCCCCCCAGGGAGCCTTGGAAACACCATATATTTT
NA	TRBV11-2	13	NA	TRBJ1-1	CASSPNQETEAFF	TGTGCCAGCAGCCCCAACCAGGAGACTGAAGCTTTCTTT
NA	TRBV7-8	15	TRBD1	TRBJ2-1	CASSPDRASYNEQFF	TGTGCCAGCAGCCCGGACAGGGCATCCTACAATGAGCAGTTCTTC
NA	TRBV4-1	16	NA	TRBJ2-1	CASSVAKGGINNEQFF	TGCGCCAGCAGCGTAGCTAAGGGCGGAATAAACAATGAGCAGTTCTTC
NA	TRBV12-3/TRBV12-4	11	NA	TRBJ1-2	CASSLNYGYTF	TGTGCCAGCAGCCTAAACTATGGCTACACCTTC
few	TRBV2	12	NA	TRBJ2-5	CASSEGWETQYF	TGTGCCAGCAGTGAGGGGTGGGAGACCCAGTACTTC
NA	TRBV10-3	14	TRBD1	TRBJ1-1	CATGRDREGTEAFF	TGTGCCACCGGTAGAGACAGGGAGGGCACTGAAGCTTTCTTT